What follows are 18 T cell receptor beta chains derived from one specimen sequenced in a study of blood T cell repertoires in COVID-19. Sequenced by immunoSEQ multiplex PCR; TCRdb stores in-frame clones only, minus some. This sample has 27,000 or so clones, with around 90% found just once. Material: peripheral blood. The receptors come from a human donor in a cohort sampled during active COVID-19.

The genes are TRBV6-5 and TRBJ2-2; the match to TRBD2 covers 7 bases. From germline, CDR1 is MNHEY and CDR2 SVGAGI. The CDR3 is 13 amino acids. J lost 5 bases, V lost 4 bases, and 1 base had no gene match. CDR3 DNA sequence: TGTGCCAGCAGTTGGACTAGGACCGGGGAGCTGTTTTTT. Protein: CASSWTRTGELFF.

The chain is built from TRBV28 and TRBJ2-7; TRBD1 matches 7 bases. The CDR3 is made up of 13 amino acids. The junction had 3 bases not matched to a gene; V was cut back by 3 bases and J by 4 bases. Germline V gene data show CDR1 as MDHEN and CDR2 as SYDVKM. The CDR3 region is CASSLTGRYEQYF. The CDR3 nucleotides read TGTGCCAGCAGTTTGACAGGGCGGTACGAGCAGTACTTC.

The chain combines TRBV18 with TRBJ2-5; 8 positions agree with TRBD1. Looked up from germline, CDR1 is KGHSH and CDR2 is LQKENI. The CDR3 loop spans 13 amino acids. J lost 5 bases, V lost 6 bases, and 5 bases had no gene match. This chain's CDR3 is CASSKDRAETQYF. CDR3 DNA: TGTGCCAGCTCCAAGGACAGGGCCGAGACCCAGTACTTC. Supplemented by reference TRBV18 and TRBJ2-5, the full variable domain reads NAGVMQNPRHLVRRRGQEARLRCSPMKGHSHVYWYRQLPEEGLKFMVYLQKENIIDESGMPKERFSAEFPKEGPSILRIQQVVRGDSAAYFCASSKDRAETQYFGPGTRLLVL.

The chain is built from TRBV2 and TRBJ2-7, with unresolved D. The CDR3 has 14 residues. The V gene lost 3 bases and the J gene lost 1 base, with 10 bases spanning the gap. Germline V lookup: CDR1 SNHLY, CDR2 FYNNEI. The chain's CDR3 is CASSENLESYEQYF. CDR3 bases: TGTGCCAGCAGTGAGAATCTTGAGTCCTACGAGCAGTACTTC.

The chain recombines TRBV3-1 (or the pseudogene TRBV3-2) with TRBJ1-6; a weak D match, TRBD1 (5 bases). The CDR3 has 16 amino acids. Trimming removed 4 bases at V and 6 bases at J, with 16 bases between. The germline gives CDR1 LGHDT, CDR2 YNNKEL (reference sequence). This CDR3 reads CASSLETGRGNSPLHF. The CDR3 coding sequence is TGTGCCAGCAGCCTAGAGACGGGGCGGGGTAATTCACCCCTCCACTTT.

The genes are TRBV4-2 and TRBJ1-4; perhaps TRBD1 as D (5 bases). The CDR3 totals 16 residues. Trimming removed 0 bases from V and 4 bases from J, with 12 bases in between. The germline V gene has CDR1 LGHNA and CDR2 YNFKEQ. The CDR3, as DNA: TGTGCCAGCAGCCAAGAGGGGCAGGGCCATAATGAAAAACTGTTTTTT. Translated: CASSQEGQGHNEKLFF.

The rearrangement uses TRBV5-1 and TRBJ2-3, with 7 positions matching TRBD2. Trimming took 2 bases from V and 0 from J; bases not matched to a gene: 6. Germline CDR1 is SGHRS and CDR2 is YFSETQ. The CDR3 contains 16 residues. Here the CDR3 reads CASSLLLATSTDTQYF. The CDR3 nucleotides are TGCGCCAGCAGCTTACTACTAGCGACTAGCACAGATACGCAGTATTTT.

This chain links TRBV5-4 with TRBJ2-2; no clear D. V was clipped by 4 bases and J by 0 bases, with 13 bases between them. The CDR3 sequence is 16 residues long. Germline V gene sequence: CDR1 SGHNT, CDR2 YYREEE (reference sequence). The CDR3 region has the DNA TGTGCCAGCAGCCTCCGTCCTGCGGCGAACACCGGGGAGCTGTTTTTT. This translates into CASSLRPAANTGELFF.

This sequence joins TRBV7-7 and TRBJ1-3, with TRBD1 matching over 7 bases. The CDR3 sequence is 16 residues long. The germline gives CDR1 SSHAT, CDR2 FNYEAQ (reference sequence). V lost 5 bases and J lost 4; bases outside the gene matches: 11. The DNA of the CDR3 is TGTGCCAGCAGCCCATATGTCGGACAGGTCGGAAACACCATATATTTT. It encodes CASSPYVGQVGNTIYF.

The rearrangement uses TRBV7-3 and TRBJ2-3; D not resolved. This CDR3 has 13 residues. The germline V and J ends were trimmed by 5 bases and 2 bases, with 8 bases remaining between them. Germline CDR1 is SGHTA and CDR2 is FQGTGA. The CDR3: CASSPQNTDTQYF. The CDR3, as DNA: TGTGCCAGCAGCCCTCAGAACACAGATACGCAGTATTTT.

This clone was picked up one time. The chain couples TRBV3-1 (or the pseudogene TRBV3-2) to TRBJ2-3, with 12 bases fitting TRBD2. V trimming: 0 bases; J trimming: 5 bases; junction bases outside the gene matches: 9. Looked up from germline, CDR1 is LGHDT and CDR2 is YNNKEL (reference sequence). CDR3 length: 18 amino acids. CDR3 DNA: TGTGCCAGCAGCCAAGATGGACTAGCGGGAAAACGGGGAGATACGCAGTATTTT. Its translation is CASSQDGLAGKRGDTQYF.

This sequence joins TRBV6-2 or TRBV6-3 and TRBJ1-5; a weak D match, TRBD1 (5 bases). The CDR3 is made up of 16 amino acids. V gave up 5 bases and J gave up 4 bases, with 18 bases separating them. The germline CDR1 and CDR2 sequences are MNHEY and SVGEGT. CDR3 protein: CASSRTRGTGNQPQHF. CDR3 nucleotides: TGTGCCAGCAGTAGGACCCGGGGGACGGGGAATCAGCCCCAGCATTTT.

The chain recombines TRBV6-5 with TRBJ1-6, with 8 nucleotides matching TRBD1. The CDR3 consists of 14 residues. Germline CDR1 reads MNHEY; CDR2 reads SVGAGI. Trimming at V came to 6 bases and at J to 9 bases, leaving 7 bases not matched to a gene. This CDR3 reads CASRQGQEASPLHF. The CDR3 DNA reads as TGTGCCAGCAGACAGGGACAGGAGGCTTCACCCCTCCACTTT.

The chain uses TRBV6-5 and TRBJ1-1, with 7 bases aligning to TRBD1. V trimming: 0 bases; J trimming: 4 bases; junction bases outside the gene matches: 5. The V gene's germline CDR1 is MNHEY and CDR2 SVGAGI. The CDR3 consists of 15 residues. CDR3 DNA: TGTGCCAGCAGTTACTCCAGCAGGGGGGCCACTGAAGCTTTCTTT. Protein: CASSYSSRGATEAFF.

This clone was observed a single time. CDR3: CASSFGTDTRWGYTF. CDR3 coding DNA: TGTGCCAGCAGCTTCGGGACAGATACGAGGTGGGGCTACACCTTC. The chain uses TRBV5-4 and TRBJ1-2; TRBD1 aligns across 7 bases. This CDR3 region has 15 residues. Germline V gene data show CDR1 as SGHNT and CDR2 as YYREEE (reference sequence). The V gene end was trimmed by 2 bases and the J gene end by 8 bases; junction bases not matched to a gene: 12. Together with reference TRBV5-4 and TRBJ1-2, the CDR3 gives the full variable domain: ETGVTQSPTHLIKTRGQQVTLRCSSQSGHNTVSWYQQALGQGPQFIFQYYREEENGRGNFPPRFSGLQFPNYSSELNVNALELDDSALYLCASSFGTDTRWGYTFGSGTRLTVV.

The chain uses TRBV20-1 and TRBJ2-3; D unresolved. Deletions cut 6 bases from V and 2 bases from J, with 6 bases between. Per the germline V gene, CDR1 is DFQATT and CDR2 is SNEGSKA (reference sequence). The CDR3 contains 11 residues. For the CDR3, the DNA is TGCAGTGCCGTGGCCACAGATACGCAGTATTTT. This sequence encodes CSAVATDTQYF.

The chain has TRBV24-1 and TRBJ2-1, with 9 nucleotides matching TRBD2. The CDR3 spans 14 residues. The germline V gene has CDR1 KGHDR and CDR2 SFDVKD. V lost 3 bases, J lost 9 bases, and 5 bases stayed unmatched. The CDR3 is CATSDAGGSREQFF. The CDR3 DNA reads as TGTGCCACCAGTGATGCGGGGGGGTCTCGTGAGCAGTTCTTC.

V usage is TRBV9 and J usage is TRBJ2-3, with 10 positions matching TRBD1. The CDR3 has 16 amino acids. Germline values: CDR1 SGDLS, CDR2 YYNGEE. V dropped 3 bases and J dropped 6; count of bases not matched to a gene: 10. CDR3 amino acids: CASSDPDRGYFDTQYF. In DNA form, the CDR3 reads TGTGCCAGCAGCGACCCGGACAGGGGGTATTTTGATACGCAGTATTTT.